The next 10 T cell receptor beta chains were all read from a single sample in a study of T-cell memory formation after mild COVID-19. A single record per CDR3 protein comes from TCRdb applying MiXCR to the 5' RACE reads. Among 350,000 or so distinct CDR3 sequences listed, more than 20% were seen once. Source material: PBMCs or a T cell subset sorted from them (not recorded which). Receptors originate from an adult woman who had mild COVID-19 (a few samples of this study predate the infection). Cell type and time point are not known.

This clonotype was counted only a few times. J is TRBJ1-2 and V is TRBV14; no clear D gene. The CDR3 contains 14 residues. V was clipped by 2 bases and J by 7 bases, with 14 bases between them. From germline, CDR1 is SGHDN and CDR2 FVKESK. The DNA for the CDR3 is TGTGCCAGCAGCCAATTGGAGGGCGCGGGTGGCTACACCTTC. It codes for CASSQLEGAGGYTF.

V usage is TRBV11-2 and J usage is TRBJ1-1; possibly TRBD1 for D (5 bases). Trimming cost V 2 bases and J 6 bases, with 7 bases left between them. In germline, CDR1 is SGHAT, CDR2 FQNNGV. The CDR3 has 12 amino acids. The CDR3 sequence: CASSLMGPEAFF. In DNA, the CDR3 is TGTGCCAGCAGCTTAATGGGACCTGAAGCTTTCTTT.

This clonotype has only one observation. The CDR3 DNA sequence: TGTGCCAGCAGACCCCAGGGGATGAACACTGAAGCTTTCTTT. Its translation is CASRPQGMNTEAFF. The rearrangement links TRBV6-6 to TRBJ1-1; D is possibly TRBD1 (6 bases). The CDR3 consists of 14 residues. Trimming stripped 6 bases from V and 0 bases from J, with 11 bases between. Germline lookup yields CDR1 MNHNY and CDR2 SVGAGI (reference sequence).

The chain has TRBV20-1 and TRBJ2-1, with 8 nucleotides matching TRBD2. V was clipped by 5 bases and J by 4 bases; unmatched bases: 7. Per the germline V gene, CDR1 is DFQATT and CDR2 is SNEGSKA (reference sequence). The CDR3 sequence is 14 residues long. CDR3: CSAEPGGPYNEQFF. DNA of the CDR3: TGCAGTGCTGAGCCGGGGGGGCCTTACAATGAGCAGTTCTTC.

This rearrangement joins TRBV11-2 to TRBJ2-1; a weak D match, TRBD2 (6 bases). V was trimmed by 1 base and J by 4 bases, leaving 14 bases between them. Germline CDR1 reads SGHAT; CDR2 reads FQNNGV. This CDR3 is built from 16 residues. For the CDR3, the DNA is TGTGCCAGCAGCTTAGGTGCCCGGGGGAGATACAATGAGCAGTTCTTC. Protein: CASSLGARGRYNEQFF.

The chain recombines TRBV6-2 or TRBV6-3 with TRBJ2-3; D may match TRBD1 or TRBD2 (5 bases each). This CDR3 comprises 13 residues. Trimming left V 6 bases short and J 10 bases short, with 17 bases between. Germline loops: CDR1 MNHEY, CDR2 SVGEGT. The DNA of the CDR3 is TGTGCCAGCAGGGGGGATTATTCCTATGCGCAGTATTTT. This gives the protein CASRGDYSYAQYF.

For the CDR3, the DNA is TGCGCCAGCAGCTTGCCGTCCAGCGGGGGGGTTAGTGAGCAGTTCTTC. Its protein is CASSLPSSGGVSEQFF. V gene TRBV5-1 combines with J gene TRBJ2-1; 10 bases are shared with TRBD2. The CDR3 is 16 residues long. The germline gives CDR1 SGHRS, CDR2 YFSETQ. V lost 1 base, J lost 9 bases, and 10 bases stayed unmatched.

This clonotype was seen once. The chain employs TRBV15 and TRBJ2-7, with D possibly being TRBD1 or TRBD2 (5 bases each). Germline V CDR1 and CDR2: LNHNV, YYDKDF (reference sequence). Trimming stripped 1 base from V and 5 bases from J, with 15 bases between. The CDR3 has 15 residues. The CDR3 reads CATSRVRGVGDEQYF. CDR3 sequence (DNA): TGTGCCACCAGCAGAGTGAGGGGCGTGGGGGACGAGCAGTACTTC.

This clonotype showed up just a few times. This chain links TRBV5-1 with TRBJ2-1, with TRBD2 matching over 13 bases. V shed 0 bases, J shed 3 bases, and the junction held 0 bases outside the gene matches. The CDR3 length is 16 residues. CDR1 is SGHRS and CDR2 is YFSETQ in the germline V gene. DNA of the CDR3: TGCGCCAGCAGCTTGGGGACTAGCGGGAGCTACAATGAGCAGTTCTTC. Amino acids: CASSLGTSGSYNEQFF.

This clonotype was seen a single time. J is TRBJ1-4 and V is TRBV5-1, with 8 bases aligning to TRBD1. Germline V CDR1 and CDR2: SGHRS, YFSETQ. The CDR3 runs to 15 residues. The junction had 4 bases not matched to a gene; V was cut back by 0 bases and J by 6 bases. The CDR3 DNA follows: TGCGCCAGCAGCTTGGAGGGCAGGGGGCATGAAAAACTGTTTTTT. It yields the protein CASSLEGRGHEKLFF.